Each of the 4 T cell receptor beta chains below was sequenced from the same sample in a study of T cells in Graves' hyperthyroidism and ophthalmopathy. TCR beta CDR3 regions were amplified from RNA transcripts. During a first-round RT-PCR of the TCR CDR3, the HTBI primer set was used. TCRdb independently ran MiXCR on the multiplex PCR reads; one entry per CDR3 protein. The sample holds hundreds of thousands of distinct CDR3 sequences, 16% seen once. Specimen: blood. These TCRs come from a woman younger than 35 with Graves' hyperthyroidism.

This clonotype was counted at least ten times. The chain links TRBV7-2 to TRBJ2-7; D ambiguous. The V and J ends lost 0 bases and 7 bases respectively, with 10 bases between them. The length of the CDR3 is 13 residues. Germline-derived CDR1 and CDR2 are SGHTA and FQGNSA. The DNA for the CDR3 is TGTGCCAGCAGCTTAGCCGCCATGGGTGAGCAGTACTTC. Translation gives CASSLAAMGEQYF.

This clonotype was observed at least ten times. J is TRBJ2-7 and V is TRBV30; 9 bases agree with TRBD1. The CDR3 runs 12 residues. V was clipped by 3 bases and J by 6 bases; unmatched bases: 3. Per germline, CDR1 GTSNPN and CDR2 SVGIG (reference sequence). Here the CDR3 DNA reads TGTGCCTGGAGCCGACAGGGGGGCGAGCAGTACTTC. The encoded protein is CAWSRQGGEQYF.

The table lists this clonotype with a few counts. V gene TRBV12-3 or TRBV12-4 combines with J gene TRBJ1-2; D possibly corresponds to TRBD1 (5 bases). This CDR3 comprises 15 residues. V gave up 0 bases and J gave up 4 bases, with 12 bases separating them. The CDR3 bases are TGTGCCAGCAGTTTAGCGCTTCAGGGCCCCTATGGCTACACCTTC. It encodes CASSLALQGPYGYTF.

As regards this clonotype: A much larger clone lies a single base off, so this may be a read error. The chain couples TRBV11-2 to TRBJ1-1; TRBD1 matches at 10 bases. The CDR3 consists of 19 residues. Trimming at V came to 5 bases and at J to 1 base, leaving 16 bases not matched to a gene. Per the germline V gene, CDR1 is SGHAT and CDR2 is FQNNGV. CDR3 coding DNA: TGTGCCAGCAGCGCACGCCTCCCGGGACAGGGGACAAGGAACACTGAAGCTTTCTTT. This encodes CASSARLPGQGTRNTEAFF.